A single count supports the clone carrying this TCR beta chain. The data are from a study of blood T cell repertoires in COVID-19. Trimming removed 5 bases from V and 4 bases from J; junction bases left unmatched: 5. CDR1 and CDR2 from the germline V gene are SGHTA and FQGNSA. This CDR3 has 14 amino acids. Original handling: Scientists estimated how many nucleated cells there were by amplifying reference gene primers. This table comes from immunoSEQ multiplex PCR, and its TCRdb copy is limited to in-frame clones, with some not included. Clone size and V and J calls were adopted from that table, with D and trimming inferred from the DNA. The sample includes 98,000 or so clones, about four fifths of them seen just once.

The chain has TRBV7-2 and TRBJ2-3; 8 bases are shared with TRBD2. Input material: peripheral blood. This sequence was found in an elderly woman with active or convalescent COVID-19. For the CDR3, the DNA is TGTGCCAGCAGCGCCCGGGAGGGTGCAGATACGCAGTATTTT. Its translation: CASSAREGADTQYF.